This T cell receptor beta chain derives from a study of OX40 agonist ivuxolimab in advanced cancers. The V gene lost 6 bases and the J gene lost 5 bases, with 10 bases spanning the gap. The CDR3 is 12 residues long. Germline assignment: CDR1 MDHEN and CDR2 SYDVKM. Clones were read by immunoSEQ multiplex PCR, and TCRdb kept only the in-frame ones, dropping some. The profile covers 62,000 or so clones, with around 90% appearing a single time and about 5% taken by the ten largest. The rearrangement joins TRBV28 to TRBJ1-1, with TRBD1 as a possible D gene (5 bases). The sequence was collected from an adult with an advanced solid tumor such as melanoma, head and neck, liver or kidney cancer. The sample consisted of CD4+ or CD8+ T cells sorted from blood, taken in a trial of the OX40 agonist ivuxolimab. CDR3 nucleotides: TGTGCCAGCAGGACGACAGTGACTGAAGCTTTCTTT. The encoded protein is CASRTTVTEAFF.